This entry describes one T cell receptor beta chain. Its antigen is currently unknown. This sample stems from a study of cytomegalovirus exposure and HLA in healthy donors. General observations from the study: Listed as cytomegalovirus-associated were 150 to 200 TCR beta chains. When the data were analyzed later, several of the most significant clusters appeared to be linked to common viral pathogens. For most subjects, TCR beta sequences were reported to predict HLA-A and HLA-B alleles with accuracy. Most TCR sequences showed up rarely, but some public TCRs showed up in many donors.

13 Jbeta primers and 60 Vbeta primers were used for the PCR. The protocol was immunoSEQ multiplex PCR, while the TCRdb copy is restricted to in-frame clones and leaves out a portion. Of 190,000 or so clones listed, around 74% are singletons. The trim removed 3 bases at V and 3 bases at J, leaving 8 bases unmatched. This CDR3 is built from 15 residues. Per the germline V gene, CDR1 is MNHEY and CDR2 is SMNVEV (reference sequence). The source of this sequence is a girl aged 5-17 years in good health and CMV-seropositive. Input material: PBMCs. V is TRBV27 and J is TRBJ2-7; the match to TRBD1 covers 7 bases. The chain's CDR3 is CASSFEDRPLYEQYF. The CDR3 nucleotides are TGTGCCAGCAGTTTCGAGGACAGGCCACTCTACGAGCAGTACTTC.